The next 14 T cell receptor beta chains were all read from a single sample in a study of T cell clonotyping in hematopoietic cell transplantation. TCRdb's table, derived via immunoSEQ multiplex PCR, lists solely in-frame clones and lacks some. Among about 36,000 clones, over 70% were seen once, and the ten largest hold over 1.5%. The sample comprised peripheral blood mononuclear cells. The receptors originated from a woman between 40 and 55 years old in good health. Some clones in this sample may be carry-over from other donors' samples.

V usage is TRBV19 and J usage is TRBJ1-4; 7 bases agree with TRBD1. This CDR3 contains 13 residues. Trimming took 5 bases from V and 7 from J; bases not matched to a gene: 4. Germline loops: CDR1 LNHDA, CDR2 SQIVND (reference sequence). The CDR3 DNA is TGTGCCAGTAGTGACAGGGAGTTTGAAAAACTGTTTTTT. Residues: CASSDREFEKLFF.

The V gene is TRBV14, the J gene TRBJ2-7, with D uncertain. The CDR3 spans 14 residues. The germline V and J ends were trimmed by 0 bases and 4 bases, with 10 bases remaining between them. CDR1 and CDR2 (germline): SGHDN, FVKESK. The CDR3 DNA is TGTGCCAGCAGCCAAGAACGGGTGGAGTACGAGCAGTACTTC. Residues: CASSQERVEYEQYF.

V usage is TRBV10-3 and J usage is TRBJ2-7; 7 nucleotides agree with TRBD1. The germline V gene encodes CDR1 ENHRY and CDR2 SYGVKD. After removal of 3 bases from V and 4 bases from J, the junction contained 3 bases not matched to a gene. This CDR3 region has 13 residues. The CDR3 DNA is TGTGCCATCAGTGAAAACAGGGGTTACGAGCAGTACTTC. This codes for CAISENRGYEQYF.

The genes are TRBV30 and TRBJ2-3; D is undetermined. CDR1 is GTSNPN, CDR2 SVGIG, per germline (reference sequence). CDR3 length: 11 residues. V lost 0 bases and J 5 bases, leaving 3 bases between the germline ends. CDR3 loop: CAWSVGDTQYF. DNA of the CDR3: TGTGCCTGGAGTGTAGGAGATACGCAGTATTTT.

Here the CDR3 reads CASSGTINQPQHF. CDR3 in DNA: TGTGCCAGCAGCGGGACAATAAATCAGCCCCAGCATTTT. The chain is built from TRBV6-5 and TRBJ1-5, with D maybe TRBD1 (6 bases). The CDR3 sequence is 13 residues long. The germline gives CDR1 MNHEY, CDR2 SVGAGI. V lost 6 bases and J lost 4, with 10 bases in between.

The CDR3 DNA reads TGTGCCAGCAGTCCGGACAATGAGCAGTTCTTC. It codes for CASSPDNEQFF. The J gene is TRBJ2-1, the V gene TRBV28; no firm D call. Trimming took 5 bases from V and 5 from J, leaving 4 bases between them. Per the germline V gene, CDR1 is MDHEN and CDR2 is SYDVKM. The CDR3 is 11 residues long.

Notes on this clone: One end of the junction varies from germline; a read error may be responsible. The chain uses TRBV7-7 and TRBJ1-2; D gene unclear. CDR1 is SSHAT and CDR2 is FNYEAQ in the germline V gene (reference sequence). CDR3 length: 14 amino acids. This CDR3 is CASSLKGLHYGYTF. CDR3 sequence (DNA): TGTGCTAGCAGCTTGAAAGGGCTACACTATGGCTACACCTTC.

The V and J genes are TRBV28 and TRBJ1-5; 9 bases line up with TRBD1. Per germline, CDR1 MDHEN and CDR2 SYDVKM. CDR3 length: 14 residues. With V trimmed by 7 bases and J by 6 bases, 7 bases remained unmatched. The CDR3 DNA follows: TGTGCCAGCAATTGGGACAGGGTCTCTCAGCCCCAGCATTTT. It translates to CASNWDRVSQPQHF.

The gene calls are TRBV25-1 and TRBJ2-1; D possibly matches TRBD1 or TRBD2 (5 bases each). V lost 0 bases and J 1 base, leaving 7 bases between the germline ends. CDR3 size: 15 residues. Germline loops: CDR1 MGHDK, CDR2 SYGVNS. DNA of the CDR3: TGTGCCAGCAGTGAATATGAGGGGTCCTACAATGAGCAGTTCTTC. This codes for CASSEYEGSYNEQFF.

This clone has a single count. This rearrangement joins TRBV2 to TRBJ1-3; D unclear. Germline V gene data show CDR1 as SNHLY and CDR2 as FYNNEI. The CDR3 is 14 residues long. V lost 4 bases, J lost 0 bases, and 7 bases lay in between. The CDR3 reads CASSGSVSGNTIYF. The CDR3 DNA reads TGTGCCAGCAGTGGAAGTGTCTCTGGAAACACCATATATTTT.

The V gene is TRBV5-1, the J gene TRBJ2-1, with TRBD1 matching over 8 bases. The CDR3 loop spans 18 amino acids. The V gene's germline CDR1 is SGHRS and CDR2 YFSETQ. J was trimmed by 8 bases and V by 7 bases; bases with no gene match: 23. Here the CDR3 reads CASRGMDREISTFDEQFF. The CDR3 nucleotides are TGCGCCAGCCGCGGGATGGACAGGGAAATAAGTACGTTCGATGAGCAGTTCTTC.

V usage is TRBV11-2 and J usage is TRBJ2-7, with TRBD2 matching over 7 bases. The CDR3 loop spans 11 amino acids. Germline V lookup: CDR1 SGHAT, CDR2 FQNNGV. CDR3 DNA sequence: TGTGGAAAGGCGGGAGTACCCGAGCAGTACTTC. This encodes CGKAGVPEQYF.

CDR3 bases: TGTGCCAGCAGTTTAGCGGGAGCCGGGGAGCTGTTTTTT. Amino acids: CASSLAGAGELFF. This rearrangement joins TRBV28 to TRBJ2-2; TRBD2 matches 7 bases. The trim removed 2 bases at V and 6 bases at J, leaving 0 bases unmatched. The CDR3 contains 13 residues. The germline V gene has CDR1 MDHEN and CDR2 SYDVKM.

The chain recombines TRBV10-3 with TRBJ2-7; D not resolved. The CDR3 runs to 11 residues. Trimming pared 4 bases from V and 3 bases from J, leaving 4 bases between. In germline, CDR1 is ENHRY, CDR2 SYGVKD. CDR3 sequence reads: CAISANYEQYF. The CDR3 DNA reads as TGTGCCATCAGTGCCAACTACGAGCAGTACTTC.